The source of this T cell receptor beta chain is a study of cytomegalovirus exposure and HLA in healthy donors. Study findings and constraints: Roughly uniform sequencing depth across donors was assumed, possibly incorrectly.

CDR3 length equals 16 residues. Trimming removed 1 base from V and 1 base from J; junction bases left unmatched: 4. Germline-derived CDR1 and CDR2 are PRHDT and FYEKMQ (reference sequence). Comment on this clone: The antigen is not known.

Primers included in the PCR were 60 Vbeta and 13 Jbeta primers. The repertoire was sequenced with immunoSEQ multiplex PCR; TCRdb's copy has only in-frame clones and lacks some. The repertoire holds fewer than 200,000 clones, 87% seen once, with over 0.8% in the top ten. The sequence was collected from a woman aged 30 to 39 in good health and CMV-seronegative. Input material: PBMCs. The rearrangement uses TRBV13 and TRBJ2-5, with 9 bases aligning to TRBD2. The CDR3 here is CASSLAASGIQETQYF. The DNA for the CDR3 is TGTGCCAGCAGCTTAGCCGCTAGCGGGATCCAAGAGACCCAGTACTTC.